The rows below give T cell receptor beta chains drawn from one sample of a study of spatial heterogeneity in lung cancer. TCRdb called the 5' RACE reads again in MiXCR, with one record for every CDR3 protein. The sample holds more than 50,000 distinct CDR3 sequences, around 7% seen once. The sequencing used PBMCs, collected at surgery. The origin of the receptors is a female donor with early-stage non-small cell lung cancer. Both conserved end residues are part of each CDR3. A D gene is named only where the DNA matches it firmly. Not all rows give a size; the values are once, few, many and, for expanded clones, a class.

-	TRBV19	-	TRBJ2-2	TGTGCCAGTAGTGTCCCCGGGACACCGAACACCGGGGAGCTGTTTTTT	CASSVPGTPNTGELFF
-	TRBV19	many	TRBJ1-2	TGTGCCAGTAGTATAGATCCAGGTCTTTCTAGGAGCTACACCTTC	CASSIDPGLSRSYTF
TRBD2	TRBV7-3	many	TRBJ2-1	TGTGCCAGCAGCCTAGGGAGCGGGGGGACCTATGAGCAGTTCTTC	CASSLGSGGTYEQFF
TRBD1	TRBV7-2	-	TRBJ2-1	TGTGCCAGCAGCACCCGGGACAGGGATTACAATGAGCAGTTCTTC	CASSTRDRDYNEQFF
TRBD1	TRBV2	many	TRBJ1-2	TGTGCCACAGGACAGGGGAACTATGGCTACACCTTC	CATGQGNYGYTF
-	TRBV29-1	medium-sized	TRBJ1-1	TGCAGCGCCTTGAACACTGAAGCTTTCTTT	CSALNTEAFF
-	TRBV6-5	many	TRBJ2-4	TGTGCCAGCGGGCGTTGGGGTCGAGCCAAAAACATTCAGTACTTC	CASGRWGRAKNIQYF
-	TRBV19	-	TRBJ2-5	TGTGCCACACAGGGAGTAGTAGAGACCCAGTACTTC	CATQGVVETQYF
TRBD1	TRBV29-1	-	TRBJ1-2	TGCAGCGTTGTCGGGGACAGGGTATCTGGCTATGGCTACACCTTC	CSVVGDRVSGYGYTF
-	TRBV20-1	many	TRBJ2-4	TGCAGTGGCCGTGGCAGGGCTAACATTCAGTACTTC	CSGRGRANIQYF
-	TRBV18	many	TRBJ2-2	TGTGCCAGCTCACCATGGCGCGACACCGGGGAGCTGTTTTTT	CASSPWRDTGELFF
TRBD2	TRBV7-9	many	TRBJ2-7	TGTGCCAGCAGCCCATCGGGACTAGCTACCTACGAGCAGTACTTC	CASSPSGLATYEQYF